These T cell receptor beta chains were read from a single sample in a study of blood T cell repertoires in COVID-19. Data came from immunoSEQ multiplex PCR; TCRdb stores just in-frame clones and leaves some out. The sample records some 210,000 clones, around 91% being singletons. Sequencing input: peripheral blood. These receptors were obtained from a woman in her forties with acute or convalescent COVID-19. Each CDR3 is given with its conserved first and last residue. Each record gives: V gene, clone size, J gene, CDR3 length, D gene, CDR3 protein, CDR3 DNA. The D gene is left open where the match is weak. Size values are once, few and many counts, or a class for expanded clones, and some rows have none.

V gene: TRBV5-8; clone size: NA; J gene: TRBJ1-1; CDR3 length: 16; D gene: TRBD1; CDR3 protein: CASSLDRGSLITEAFF; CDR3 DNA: TGTGCCAGCAGCTTGGACAGGGGTAGTTTAATCACTGAAGCTTTCTTT
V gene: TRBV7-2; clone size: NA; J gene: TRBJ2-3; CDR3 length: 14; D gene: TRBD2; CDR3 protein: CAEGTSGATDTQYF; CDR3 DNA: TGTGCCGAGGGTACTAGCGGGGCGACAGATACGCAGTATTTT
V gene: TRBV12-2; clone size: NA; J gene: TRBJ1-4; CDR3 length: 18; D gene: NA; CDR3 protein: CASRFPRQGWGPEEKLFF; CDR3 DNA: TGTGCAAGTCGCTTCCCGAGACAGGGATGGGGGCCGGAGGAAAAACTGTTTTTT
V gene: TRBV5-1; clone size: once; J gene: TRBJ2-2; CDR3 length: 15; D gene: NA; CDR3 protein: CASSWRPGDTGELFF; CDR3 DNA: TGCGCCAGCAGCTGGCGGCCAGGGGACACCGGGGAGCTGTTTTTT
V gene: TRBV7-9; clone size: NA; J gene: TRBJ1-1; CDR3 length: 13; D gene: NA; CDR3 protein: CASSLTGNTEAFF; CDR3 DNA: TGTGCCAGCAGCTTAACCGGGAACACTGAAGCTTTCTTT
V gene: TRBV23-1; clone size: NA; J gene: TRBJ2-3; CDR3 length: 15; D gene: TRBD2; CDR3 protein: CASSQPTSAADTQYF; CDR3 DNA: TGCGCCAGCAGTCAGCCGACTAGCGCGGCAGATACGCAGTATTTT
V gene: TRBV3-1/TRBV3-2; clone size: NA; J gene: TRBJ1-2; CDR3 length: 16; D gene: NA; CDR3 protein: CASSQENTVRGYGYTF; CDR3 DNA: TGTGCCAGCAGCCAAGAAAATACTGTGCGGGGCTATGGCTACACCTTC
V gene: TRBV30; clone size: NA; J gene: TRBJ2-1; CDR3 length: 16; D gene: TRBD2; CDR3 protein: CAWTGSSGGLYNEQFF; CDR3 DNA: TGTGCCTGGACCGGAAGTAGCGGGGGCCTCTACAATGAGCAGTTCTTC
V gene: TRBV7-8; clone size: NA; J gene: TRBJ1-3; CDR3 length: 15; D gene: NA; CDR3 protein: CASSPSDSSGNTIYF; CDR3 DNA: TGTGCCAGCAGCCCATCGGACAGCTCTGGAAACACCATATATTTT
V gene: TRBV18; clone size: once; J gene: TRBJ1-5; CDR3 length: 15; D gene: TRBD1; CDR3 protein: CASSPTGTDNQPQHF; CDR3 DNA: TGTGCCAGCTCACCTACGGGGACAGATAATCAGCCCCAGCATTTT
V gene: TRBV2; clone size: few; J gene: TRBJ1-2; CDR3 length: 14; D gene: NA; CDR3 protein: CASSQDYSYYGYTF; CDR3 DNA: TGTGCCAGCAGCCAAGACTACAGTTACTATGGCTACACCTTC
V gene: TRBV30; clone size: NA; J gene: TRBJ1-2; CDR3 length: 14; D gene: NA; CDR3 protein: CAWNNKPGDYGYTF; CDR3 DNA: TGTGCCTGGAACAACAAGCCCGGGGACTATGGCTACACCTTC
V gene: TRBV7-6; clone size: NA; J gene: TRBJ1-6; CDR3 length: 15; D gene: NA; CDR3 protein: CASSSGGGVNSPLHF; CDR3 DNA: TGTGCCAGCAGCTCAGGCGGGGGGGTCAATTCACCCCTCCACTTT
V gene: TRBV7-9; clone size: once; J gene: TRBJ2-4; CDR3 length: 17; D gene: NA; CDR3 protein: CASSLFGRLLSKNIQYF; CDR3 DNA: TGTGCCAGCAGCTTATTTGGCAGGTTATTATCCAAAAACATTCAGTACTTC
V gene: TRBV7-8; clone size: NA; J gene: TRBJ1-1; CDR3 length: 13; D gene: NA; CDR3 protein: CASSLPSNTEAFF; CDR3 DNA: TGTGCCAGCAGCTTACCCTCGAACACTGAAGCTTTCTTT
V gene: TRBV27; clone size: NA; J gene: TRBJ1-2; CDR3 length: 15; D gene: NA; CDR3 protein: CASSLSTSWNYGYTF; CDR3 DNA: TGTGCCAGCAGTTTATCCACCAGTTGGAACTATGGCTACACCTTC
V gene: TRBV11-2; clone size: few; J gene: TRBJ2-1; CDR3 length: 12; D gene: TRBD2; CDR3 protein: CASRLAGSEQFF; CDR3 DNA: TGTGCCAGCAGGCTAGCGGGGAGTGAGCAGTTCTTC
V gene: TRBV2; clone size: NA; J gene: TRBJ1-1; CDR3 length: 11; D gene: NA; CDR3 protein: CASTQGYQAFF; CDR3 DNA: TGTGCCAGTACACAGGGCTACCAAGCTTTCTTT
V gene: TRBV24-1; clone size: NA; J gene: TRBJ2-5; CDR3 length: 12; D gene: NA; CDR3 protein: CATSAREETQYF; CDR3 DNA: TGTGCCACCAGTGCCCGGGAAGAGACCCAGTACTTC
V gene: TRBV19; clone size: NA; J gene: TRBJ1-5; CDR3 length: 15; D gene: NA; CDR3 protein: CASSLGRSGNQPQHF; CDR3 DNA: TGTGCCAGTAGTCTAGGGAGGTCGGGCAATCAGCCCCAGCATTTT